Each of the 13 T cell receptor beta chains below was sequenced from the same sample in a study of cytomegalovirus exposure and HLA in healthy donors (dated by TCRdb to 2016 to 2017). The receptor library was made with the immunoSEQ multiplex PCR assay. For the multiplex PCR, a mixture combining 60 forward primers for TCR Vbeta segments and 13 reverse primers for TCR Jbeta segments was used. This immuneACCESS table, as held by TCRdb, lists in-frame sequences with V and J called but not all clones. Of the missing ones, under half trace to an unresolved V gene in checked studies; the others have no known cause. This sample comprises 100,000 or so clones, about 80% of them detected only once. The ten largest clones capture 4.1% of the sample. The sample was PBMCs. These receptor sequences come from a man aged 35 to 55 in good health and CMV-seronegative.

This chain joins TRBV7-9 and TRBJ1-6; TRBD1 is a possible D gene (6 bases). The CDR3 is 15 residues long. Trimming cost V 1 base and J 5 bases, with 9 bases left between them. Germline V gene lookup returns CDR1 SEHNR and CDR2 FQNEAQ (reference sequence). The CDR3 region is CASSLGDIHNSPLHF. CDR3 coding DNA: TGTGCCAGCAGCTTAGGGGACATCCATAATTCACCCCTCCACTTT.

The rearrangement links TRBV7-3 to TRBJ2-1; TRBD2 matches at 11 bases. The CDR3 has 17 residues. Germline assignment: CDR1 SGHTA and CDR2 FQGTGA. V lost 3 bases to trimming and J lost 6 bases; unmatched junction nucleotides: 10. CDR3 nucleotide sequence: TGTGCCAGCAGCTTCCCTTACGTAGCGGGGGGGATCAATGAGCAGTTCTTC. Protein product: CASSFPYVAGGINEQFF.

This clone was seen a handful of times. This chain connects TRBV28 to TRBJ1-2; the D gene is possibly TRBD1 (6 bases). Trimming cost V 6 bases and J 7 bases, with 21 bases left between them. The CDR3 has 15 amino acids. Germline CDR1 is MDHEN and CDR2 is SYDVKM. The CDR3 protein is CASRMTLGGAVGYTF. The CDR3, as DNA: TGTGCCAGCAGAATGACCCTCGGGGGGGCGGTTGGCTACACCTTC.

The rearrangement joins TRBV11-2 to TRBJ1-5; tentatively, D is TRBD1 (5 bases). The V end lost 4 bases, the J end lost 2 bases, and 9 bases lay between the germline ends. The CDR3 sequence is 14 residues long. Per the germline V gene, CDR1 is SGHAT and CDR2 is FQNNGV. DNA of the CDR3: TGTGCCAGCAGCTCCGACAGACGCAATCAGCCCCAGCATTTT. Translation: CASSSDRRNQPQHF. The complete variable domain, with remaining parts taken from reference TRBV11-2 and TRBJ1-5, reads EAGVAQSPRYKIIEKRQSVAFWCNPISGHATLYWYQQILGQGPKLLIQFQNNGVVDDSQLPKDRFSAERLKGVDSTLKIQPAKLEDSAVYLCASSSDRRNQPQHFGDGTRLSIL.

J is TRBJ2-1 and V is TRBV19, with D hard to call. V lost 3 bases to trimming and J lost 9 bases, with 6 bases between them. The CDR3 is 11 residues long. Germline V gene sequence: CDR1 LNHDA, CDR2 SQIVND (reference sequence). Written as DNA, the CDR3 is TGTGCCAGTAGTATTCTGTCTGAGCAGTTCTTC. Amino acid sequence: CASSILSEQFF. The whole variable domain, filled in from reference TRBV19 and TRBJ2-1, reads DGGITQSPKYLFRKEGQNVTLSCEQNLNHDAMYWYRQDPGQGLRLIYYSQIVNDFQKGDIAEGYSVSREKKESFPLTVTSAQKNPTAFYLCASSILSEQFFGPGTRLTVL.

This clone was seen only a few times. The chain uses TRBV4-2 and TRBJ2-5; 11 bases fit TRBD2. The CDR3 is 16 amino acids. The V and J ends lost 0 bases and 5 bases, in that order; junction bases with no gene match: 5. Germline V gene lookup returns CDR1 LGHNA and CDR2 YNFKEQ. The CDR3: CASSQDLAGGGETQYF. The CDR3 nucleotides read TGTGCCAGCAGCCAAGATTTAGCGGGGGGGGGCGAGACCCAGTACTTC.

J is TRBJ2-2 and V is TRBV5-1; 12 bases map to TRBD1. The CDR3 runs to 16 residues. Germline trimming cut 1 base from V and 8 bases from J; bases unmatched to any gene: 6. CDR1 and CDR2 from the germline V gene are SGHRS and YFSETQ. In DNA, the CDR3 is TGCGCCAGCAGCTTGATGGGACAGGGGGCAACGGGGGAGCTGTTTTTT. Translated: CASSLMGQGATGELFF.

This clone appeared once. The J gene is TRBJ1-1, the V gene TRBV18; D is perhaps TRBD1 (5 bases). The V gene's germline CDR1 is KGHSH and CDR2 LQKENI. Trimming removed 3 bases from V and 5 bases from J, with 16 bases in between. The CDR3 totals 15 residues. The CDR3 sequence: CASSPVAGQGTEAFF. The CDR3 region has the DNA TGTGCCAGCTCACCCGTGGCCGGACAAGGGACTGAAGCTTTCTTT.

This clone was counted a few times. The V call is TRBV6-5, the J call TRBJ1-6; TRBD1 might be the D (6 bases). Trimming took 3 bases from V and 4 from J, leaving 13 bases between them. Looked up from germline, CDR1 is MNHEY and CDR2 is SVGAGI. The CDR3 has 16 residues. The CDR3 bases are TGTGCCAGCAGTTATGGGGGCGCGAAATATAATTCACCCCTCCACTTT. Translation gives CASSYGGAKYNSPLHF.

The chain recombines TRBV30 with TRBJ1-2; D is perhaps TRBD1 (6 bases). The CDR3 has 12 amino acids. Trimming left V 8 bases short and J 5 bases short, with 15 bases between. In germline, CDR1 is GTSNPN, CDR2 SVGIG (reference sequence). The CDR3 DNA reads TGTGCCCGGGGGGCAGCCTTTTATGGCTACACCTTC. Residues: CARGAAFYGYTF.

Turning to this clone: One junction end disagrees with the germline gene, perhaps due to a read error. The chain employs TRBV7-9 and TRBJ1-2; TRBD1 might be the D (5 bases). CDR3 size: 12 residues. The V gene's germline CDR1 is SEHNR and CDR2 FQNEAQ (reference sequence). CDR3: CSSSEQGYGYTF. CDR3 nucleotide sequence: TGTTCCAGCAGCGAGCAGGGATACGGCTACACCTTC.

The chain joins TRBV25-1 to TRBJ1-4; 10 bases align to TRBD1. This CDR3 is built from 16 residues. V was clipped by 4 bases and J by 4 bases; unmatched bases: 6. Germline V lookup: CDR1 MGHDK, CDR2 SYGVNS. The DNA for the CDR3 is TGTGCCAGCAGTGGTAGACAGGGGGCAAGTAATGAAAAACTGTTTTTT. Amino acids: CASSGRQGASNEKLFF.

This sequence joins TRBV5-5 and TRBJ2-7; TRBD2 aligns across 8 bases. CDR3 length: 16 residues. CDR1 is SGHKS, CDR2 YYEKEE, per germline (reference sequence). Trimming took 4 bases from V and 5 from J; bases not matched to a gene: 14. The CDR3 DNA reads TGTGCCAGCAGCATAACAGTAGCGGGGCGGGCTGACGAGCAGTACTTC. This codes for CASSITVAGRADEQYF.